Ten or more counts support the clone carrying this TCR beta chain. What it binds is unknown. Constant-segment-primed 5'RACE gave TCR alpha and TCR beta cDNA libraries with sample barcodes and UMIs. TCRdb re-called the 5' RACE reads through MiXCR, storing one row per CDR3 protein. Of approximately 180,000 distinct CDR3 sequences listed, under 20% were seen once; the top ten hold about 2%. The CDR3 covers 15 residues. CDR1 is SGHVS and CDR2 is FNYEAQ in the germline V gene. V was clipped by 7 bases and J by 5 bases; unmatched bases: 13. The sample is drawn from a study of T-cell memory formation after mild COVID-19. General study points: Whereas later expanders leaned CD4+, clones contracting day 15 to 85 showed a balanced CD4/CD8 makeup. Nothing showed for sure that second-wave clones peaking on day 37 were SARS-CoV-2 specific. There were some responding clones in pre-infection memory, which suggested that cross-reactive memory had joined.

The sequence was collected from an adult woman who had mild COVID-19 (a few samples of this study predate the infection). Cell type and time point are not known. V gene TRBV7-6 combines with J gene TRBJ2-7; 8 bases fit TRBD2. The material sequenced was PBMCs or a T cell subset sorted from them (not recorded which). The chain's CDR3 is CASTLSAGGRNEQYF. As DNA, the CDR3 is TGTGCCAGCACCCTATCTGCGGGCGGGAGGAACGAGCAGTACTTC.